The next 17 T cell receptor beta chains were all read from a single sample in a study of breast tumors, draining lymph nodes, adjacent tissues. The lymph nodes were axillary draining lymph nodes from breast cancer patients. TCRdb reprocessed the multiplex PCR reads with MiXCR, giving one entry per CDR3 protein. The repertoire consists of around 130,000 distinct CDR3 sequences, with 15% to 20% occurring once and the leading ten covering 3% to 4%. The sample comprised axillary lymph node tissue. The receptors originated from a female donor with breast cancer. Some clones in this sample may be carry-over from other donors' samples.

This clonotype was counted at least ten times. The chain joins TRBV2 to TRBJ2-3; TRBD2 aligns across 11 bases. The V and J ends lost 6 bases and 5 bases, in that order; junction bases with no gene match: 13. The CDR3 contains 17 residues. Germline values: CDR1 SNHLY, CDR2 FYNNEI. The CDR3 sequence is CASRTSGTSGSLDTQYF. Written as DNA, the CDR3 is TGTGCCAGCAGGACAAGTGGGACTAGCGGAAGCCTAGATACGCAGTATTTT.

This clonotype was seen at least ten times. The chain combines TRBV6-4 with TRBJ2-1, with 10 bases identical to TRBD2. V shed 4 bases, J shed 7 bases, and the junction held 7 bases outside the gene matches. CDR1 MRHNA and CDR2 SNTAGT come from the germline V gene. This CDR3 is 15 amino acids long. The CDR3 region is CASSARLAGENEQFF. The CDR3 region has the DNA TGTGCCAGCAGTGCCCGCCTAGCGGGGGAGAATGAGCAGTTCTTC.

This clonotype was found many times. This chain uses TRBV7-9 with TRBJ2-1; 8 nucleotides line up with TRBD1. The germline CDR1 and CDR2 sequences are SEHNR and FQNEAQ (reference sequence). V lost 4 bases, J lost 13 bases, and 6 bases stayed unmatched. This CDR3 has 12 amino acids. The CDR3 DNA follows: TGTGCCAGCAGCTCGTCGGGACAGGTCCAGTTCTTC. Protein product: CASSSSGQVQFF.

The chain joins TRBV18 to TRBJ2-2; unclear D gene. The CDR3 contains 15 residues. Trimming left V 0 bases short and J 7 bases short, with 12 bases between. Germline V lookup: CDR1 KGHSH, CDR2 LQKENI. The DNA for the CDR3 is TGTGCCAGCTCACCACCGAGTCTCTCGCACGGGGAGCTGTTTTTT. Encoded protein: CASSPPSLSHGELFF.

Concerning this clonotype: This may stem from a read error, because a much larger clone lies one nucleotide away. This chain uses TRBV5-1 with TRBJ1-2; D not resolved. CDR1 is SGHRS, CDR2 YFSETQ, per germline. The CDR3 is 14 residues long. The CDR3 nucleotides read TGCGCCAGCAACTTGAACAGTGGAGATTATGGCTACACCTTC. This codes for CASNLNSGDYGYTF.

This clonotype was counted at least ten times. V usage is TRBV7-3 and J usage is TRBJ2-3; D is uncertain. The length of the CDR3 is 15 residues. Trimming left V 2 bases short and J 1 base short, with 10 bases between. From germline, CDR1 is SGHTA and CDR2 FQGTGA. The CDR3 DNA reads TGTGCCAGCAGCTTAGGGTCCACCGGCACAGATACGCAGTATTTT. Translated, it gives CASSLGSTGTDTQYF.

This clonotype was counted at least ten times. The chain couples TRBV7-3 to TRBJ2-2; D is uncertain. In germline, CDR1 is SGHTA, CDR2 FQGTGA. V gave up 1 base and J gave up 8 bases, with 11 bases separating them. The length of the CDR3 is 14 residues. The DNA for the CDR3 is TGTGCCAGCAGCTTAAATGTTGGAAAGGGGGAGCTGTTTTTT. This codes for CASSLNVGKGELFF.

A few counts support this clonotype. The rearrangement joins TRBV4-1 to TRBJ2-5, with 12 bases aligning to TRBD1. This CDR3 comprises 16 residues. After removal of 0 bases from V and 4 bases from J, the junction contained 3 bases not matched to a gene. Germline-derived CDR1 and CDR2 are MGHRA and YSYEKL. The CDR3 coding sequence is TGCGCCAGCAGCCAAGACGGGACAGGGGGCGGAGAGACCCAGTACTTC. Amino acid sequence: CASSQDGTGGGETQYF.

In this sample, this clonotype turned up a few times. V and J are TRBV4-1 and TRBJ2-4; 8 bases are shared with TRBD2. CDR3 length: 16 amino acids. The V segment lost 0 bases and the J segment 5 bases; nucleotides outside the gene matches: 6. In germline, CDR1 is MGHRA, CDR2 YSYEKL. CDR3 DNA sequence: TGCGCCAGCAGCCAAGATCAAATTAGCGGGGAAAACATTCAGTACTTC. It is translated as CASSQDQISGENIQYF.

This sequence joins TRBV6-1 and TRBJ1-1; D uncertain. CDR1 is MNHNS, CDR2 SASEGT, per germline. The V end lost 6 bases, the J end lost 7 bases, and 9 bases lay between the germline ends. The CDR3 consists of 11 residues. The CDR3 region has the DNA TGTGCCAGCAGGGGAGGGATTGAAGCTTTCTTT. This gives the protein CASRGGIEAFF.

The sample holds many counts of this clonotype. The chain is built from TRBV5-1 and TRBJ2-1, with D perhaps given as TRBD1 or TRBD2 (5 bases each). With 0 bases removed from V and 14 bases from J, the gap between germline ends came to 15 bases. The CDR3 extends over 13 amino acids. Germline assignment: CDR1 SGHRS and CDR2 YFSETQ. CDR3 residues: CASSLDGAGAKFF. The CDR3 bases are TGCGCCAGCAGCTTGGATGGGGCCGGGGCCAAGTTCTTC.

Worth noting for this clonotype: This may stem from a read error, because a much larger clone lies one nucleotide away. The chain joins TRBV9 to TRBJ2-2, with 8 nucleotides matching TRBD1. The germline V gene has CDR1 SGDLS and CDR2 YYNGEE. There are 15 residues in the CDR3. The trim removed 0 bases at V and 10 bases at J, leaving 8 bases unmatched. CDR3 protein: CASSVVDRVVEELFF. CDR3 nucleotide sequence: TGTGCCAGCAGCGTAGTGGACAGGGTTGTTGAGGAGCTGTTTTTT.

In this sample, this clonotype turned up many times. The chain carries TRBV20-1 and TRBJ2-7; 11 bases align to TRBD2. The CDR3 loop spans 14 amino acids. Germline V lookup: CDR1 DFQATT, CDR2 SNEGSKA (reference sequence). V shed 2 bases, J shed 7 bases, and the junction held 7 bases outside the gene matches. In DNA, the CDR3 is TGCAGTGCTAGAACCCCTAGCGGGAGGTTAGAGCAGTACTTC. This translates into CSARTPSGRLEQYF.

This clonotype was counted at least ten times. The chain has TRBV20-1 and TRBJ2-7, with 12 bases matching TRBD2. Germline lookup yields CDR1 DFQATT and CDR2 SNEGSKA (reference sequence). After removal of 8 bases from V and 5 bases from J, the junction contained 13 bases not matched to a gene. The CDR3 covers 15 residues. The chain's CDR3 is CSSLPTSGRKDEQYF. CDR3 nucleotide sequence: TGCAGTTCCCTTCCGACTAGCGGGAGAAAGGACGAGCAGTACTTC.

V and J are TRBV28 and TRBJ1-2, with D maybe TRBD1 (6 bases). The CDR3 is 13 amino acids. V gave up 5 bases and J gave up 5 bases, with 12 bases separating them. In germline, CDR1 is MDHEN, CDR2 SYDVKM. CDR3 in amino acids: CASSPGTFYGYTF. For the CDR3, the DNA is TGTGCCAGCAGTCCCGGGACATTTTATGGCTACACCTTC.

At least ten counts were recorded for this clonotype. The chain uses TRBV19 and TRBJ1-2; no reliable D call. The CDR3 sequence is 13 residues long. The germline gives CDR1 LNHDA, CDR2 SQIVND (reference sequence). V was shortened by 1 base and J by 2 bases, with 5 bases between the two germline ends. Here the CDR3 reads CASSIAGNYGYTF. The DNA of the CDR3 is TGTGCCAGTAGTATAGCAGGAAACTATGGCTACACCTTC.

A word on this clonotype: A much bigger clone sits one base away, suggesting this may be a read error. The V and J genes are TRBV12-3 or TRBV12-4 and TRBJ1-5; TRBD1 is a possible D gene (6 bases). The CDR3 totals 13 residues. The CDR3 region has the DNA TGTGCCGGCAGTTTAAAGGGGGACCAGCCCCAGCATTTT. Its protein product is CAGSLKGDQPQHF.